This TCR beta chain derives from a study of T cell responses to AZD1222 COVID-19 vaccine. The CDR3 runs 16 residues. V shed 2 bases and J shed 6 bases, with 18 bases lying between them. Germline CDR1 is SGDLS and CDR2 is YYNGEE. Some clones are missing from TCRdb's copy, which holds only in-frame ones; the method was immunoSEQ multiplex PCR. The repertoire has tens of thousands of clones, approximately 85% of them found once; the top ten carry roughly 5%. The TCR comes from an adult in good health. This chain uses TRBV9 with TRBJ2-1; tentative D call: TRBD2 (5 bases). The specimen comprised peripheral blood, sampled on day 0 of MenACWY control vaccination. The CDR3 spells CASSVDKGGRTNEQFF. DNA for the CDR3: TGTGCCAGCAGCGTCGATAAAGGAGGTAGGACCAATGAGCAGTTCTTC.